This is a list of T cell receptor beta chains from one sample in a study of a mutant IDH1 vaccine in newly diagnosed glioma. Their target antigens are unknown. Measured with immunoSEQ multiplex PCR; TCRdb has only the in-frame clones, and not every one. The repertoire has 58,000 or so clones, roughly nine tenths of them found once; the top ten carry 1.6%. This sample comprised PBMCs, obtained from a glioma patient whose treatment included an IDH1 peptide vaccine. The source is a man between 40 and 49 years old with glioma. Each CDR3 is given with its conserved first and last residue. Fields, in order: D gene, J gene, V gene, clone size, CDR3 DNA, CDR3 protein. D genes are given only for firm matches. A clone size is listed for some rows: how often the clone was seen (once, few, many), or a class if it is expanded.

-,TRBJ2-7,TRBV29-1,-,TGCAGCGTCTTATCTGGGGGCAGTACCTACGAGCAGTACTTC,CSVLSGGSTYEQYF
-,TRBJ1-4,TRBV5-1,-,TGCGCCAGCAGTTATTCCATACAGGCGACTAATGAAAAACTGTTTTTT,CASSYSIQATNEKLFF
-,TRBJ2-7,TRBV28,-,TGTGCCAGCAGTTTATTTGCCGAGGACGGGAGAGATGAGCAGTACTTC,CASSLFAEDGRDEQYF
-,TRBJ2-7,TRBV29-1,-,TGCAGCGCCGGGGGTTGGGGAGAGTACTTGAACGAGCAGTACTTC,CSAGGWGEYLNEQYF
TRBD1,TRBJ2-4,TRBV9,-,TGTGCCAGCAGCGTAGAGGGACAGGGGTACATTCAGTACTTC,CASSVEGQGYIQYF
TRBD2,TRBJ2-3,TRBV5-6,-,TGTGCCAGCAGCACAAGACAGGTAGCGGGAGGGTCAGATACGCAGTATTTT,CASSTRQVAGGSDTQYF
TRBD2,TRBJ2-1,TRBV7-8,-,TGTGCCAGCAGCGTAGGGACCGGGACTACCAACAATGAGCAGTTCTTC,CASSVGTGTTNNEQFF
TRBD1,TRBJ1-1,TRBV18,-,TGTGCCAGCTCCCAGGGACAGCCATTGAACACTGAAGCTTTCTTT,CASSQGQPLNTEAFF
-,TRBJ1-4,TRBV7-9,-,TGTGCCAGCAGCTTAGAGGGGGGCGGAAATGAAAAACTGTTTTTT,CASSLEGGGNEKLFF
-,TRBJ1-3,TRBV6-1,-,TGTGCCAGCAGTGAAGCGCCGGCAGGGCTTGATTTAACCATATATTTT,CASSEAPAGLDLTIYF
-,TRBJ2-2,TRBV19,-,TGTGCCAGTAGGGGGAACACCGGGGAGCTGTTTTTT,CASRGNTGELFF
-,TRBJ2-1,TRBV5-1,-,TGCGCCAGCAGCTCTTACAATGAGCAGTTCTTC,CASSSYNEQFF
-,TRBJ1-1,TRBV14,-,TGTGCCAGCAGCCCCCAGGGTTACACTGAAGCTTTCTTT,CASSPQGYTEAFF
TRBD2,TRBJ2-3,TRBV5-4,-,TGTGCCAGCAGCTCCGGACTAGGCACAGATACGCAGTATTTT,CASSSGLGTDTQYF
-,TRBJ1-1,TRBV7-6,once,TGTGCCAGCAGCCGTATCGGGGCCGAAGCTTTCTTT,CASSRIGAEAFF
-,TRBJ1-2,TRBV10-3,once,TGTGCCATCAGTGGCGGGCAGACCTATGGCTACACCTTC,CAISGGQTYGYTF
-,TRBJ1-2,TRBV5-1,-,TGCGCCAGCAGCTTGGTAGGCCGCCAGGGAGGCTACACCTTC,CASSLVGRQGGYTF
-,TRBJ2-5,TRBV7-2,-,TGTGCCAGCAGCTTAGGTCAGGGTAGCGAGACCCAGTACTTC,CASSLGQGSETQYF
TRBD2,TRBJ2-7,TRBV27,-,TGTGCCAGCAGTTTGAGATTTTCTAGCGGGATATTCGAGCAGTACTTC,CASSLRFSSGIFEQYF